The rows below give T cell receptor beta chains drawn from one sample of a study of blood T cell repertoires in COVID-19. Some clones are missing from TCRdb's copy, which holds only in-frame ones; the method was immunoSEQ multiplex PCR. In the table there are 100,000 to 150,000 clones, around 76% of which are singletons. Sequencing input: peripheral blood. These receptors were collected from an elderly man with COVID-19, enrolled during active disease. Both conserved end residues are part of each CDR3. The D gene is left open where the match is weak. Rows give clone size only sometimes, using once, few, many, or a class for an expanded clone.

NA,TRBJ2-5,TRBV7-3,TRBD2,TGTGCCAGCAGCTTAACGTCTAGCGGGGGCCAAGAGACCCAGTACTTC,CASSLTSSGGQETQYF
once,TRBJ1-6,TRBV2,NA,TGTGCCAGCAGCAACGAGCAGGGGAGTAATTCACCCCTCCACTTT,CASSNEQGSNSPLHF
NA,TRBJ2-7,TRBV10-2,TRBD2,TGCGCCAGCAGTGCCGGGACTAGTGTCATCTACGAGCAGTACTTC,CASSAGTSVIYEQYF
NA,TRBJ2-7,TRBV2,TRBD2,TGTGCCAGCAGTGACAGGACTAGCGGGTACGAGCAGTACTTC,CASSDRTSGYEQYF
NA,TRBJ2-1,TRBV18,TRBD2,TGTGCCAGCTCTCCCACTACTAGCGGGGGAATCTACAATGAGCAGTTCTTC,CASSPTTSGGIYNEQFF
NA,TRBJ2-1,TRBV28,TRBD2,TGTGCCAGCAAAGGACTAGTGGGCAATGAGCAGTTCTTC,CASKGLVGNEQFF
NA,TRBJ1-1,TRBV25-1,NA,TGTGCCAGCAGTTCCAGGGGCACTGAAGCTTTCTTT,CASSSRGTEAFF
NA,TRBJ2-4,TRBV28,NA,TGTGCCAGCAGCATGCAGGGAGCCAAAAACATTCAGTACTTC,CASSMQGAKNIQYF
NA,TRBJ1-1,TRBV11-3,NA,TGTGCCAGCAGCAGAGGGTCCGGAGAGGGGGCTGAAGCTTTCTTT,CASSRGSGEGAEAFF
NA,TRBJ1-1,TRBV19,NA,TGTGCCAGTACCTCAGTTGGGGGCATGGGTACTGAAGCTTTCTTT,CASTSVGGMGTEAFF
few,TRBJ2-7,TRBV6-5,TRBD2,TGTGCCAGTCACGCGCGCGGGGGGGGGTCCTACGAGCAGTACTTC,CASHARGGGSYEQYF
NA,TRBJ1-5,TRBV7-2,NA,TGTGCCAGCAGCTTATACATTCATCAGCCCCAGCATTTT,CASSLYIHQPQHF
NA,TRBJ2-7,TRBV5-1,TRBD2,TGCTCATCGCGAAGCGGGAGTAGCTACGAGCAGTACTTC,CSSRSGSSYEQYF
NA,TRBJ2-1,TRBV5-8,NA,TGTGCCAGCAGCTTCGTAGTAGCGGAAAGTAACAATGAGCAGTTCTTC,CASSFVVAESNNEQFF
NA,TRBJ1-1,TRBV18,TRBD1,TGTGCCAGCTCACCGGCGGGACAGGGAACGAACACTGAAGCTTTCTTT,CASSPAGQGTNTEAFF
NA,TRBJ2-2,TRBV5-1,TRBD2,TGCGCCAGCAGCCGGGACGGGTCGGGAGGAAACACCGGGGAGCTGTTTTTT,CASSRDGSGGNTGELFF
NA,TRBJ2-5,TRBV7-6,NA,TGTGCCAGCAGTCCTCGGGGGTCCCAAGAGACCCAGTACTTC,CASSPRGSQETQYF
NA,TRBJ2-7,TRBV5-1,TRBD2,TGCGCCAGCACCCCACTAGCGGGGCAGAGCTCCTACGAGCAGTACTTC,CASTPLAGQSSYEQYF
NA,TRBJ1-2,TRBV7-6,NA,TGTGCCAGCAGCTTAGGGGGGACACCGAGGGGCTACACCTTC,CASSLGGTPRGYTF
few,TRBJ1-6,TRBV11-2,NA,TGTGCCAGCAGCCTCGCCCCGGGGGTAAATTCACCCCTCCACTTT,CASSLAPGVNSPLHF